This is a list of T cell receptor beta chains from one sample in a study of blood T cell repertoires in COVID-19. Clones were sequenced by immunoSEQ multiplex PCR, and TCRdb holds only the in-frame ones, with some missing. The table lists fewer than 250,000 clones, around 80% of them singletons. The sequencing input was peripheral blood. Receptors were obtained from a man aged 50-59 years with active or convalescent COVID-19. Each CDR3 is given with its conserved first and last residue. The D gene is left open where the match is weak. A row's size may be missing; if present it is once, few, many or a size class.

d_gene,j_gene,abundance,v_gene,CDR3nt,CDR3aa
TRBD1,TRBJ2-6,.,TRBV6-4,TGTGCCAGCAGCCCGGGACAGGGGATAACTGGGGCCAACGTCCTGACTTTC,CASSPGQGITGANVLTF
TRBD2,TRBJ2-3,few,TRBV7-9,TGTGCCAGCAGCTTAGCGGGGACTAGCGGGATCGATACGCAGTATTTT,CASSLAGTSGIDTQYF
.,TRBJ1-2,.,TRBV30,TGTGCCTGGAGTTCGACGGGGAACTATGGCTACACCTTC,CAWSSTGNYGYTF
.,TRBJ1-6,.,TRBV18,TGTGCCAGCTCACCCGAGTTCCGGGGAGGCTCACCCCTCCACTTT,CASSPEFRGGSPLHF
.,TRBJ1-2,.,TRBV9,TGTGCCAGCAGCGTAGAGGAGGGACCCTATGGCTACACCTTC,CASSVEEGPYGYTF
TRBD2,TRBJ2-6,.,TRBV19,TGTGCCAGTAACTACCCCCGGGAGGGGACTGGGGCCAACGTCCTGACTTTC,CASNYPREGTGANVLTF
.,TRBJ2-5,once,TRBV5-1,TGCGCCAGCAGCTTGGAAGGGACTTACCAAGAGACCCAGTACTTC,CASSLEGTYQETQYF
.,TRBJ2-3,.,TRBV7-9,TGTGCCTGTGCTGGCGGGGCTAGCACAGATACGCAGTATTTT,CACAGGASTDTQYF
.,TRBJ2-2,.,TRBV23-1,TGCGCCAGCAGTCATGACGGGAGGAACACCGGGGAGCTGTTTTTT,CASSHDGRNTGELFF
.,TRBJ2-3,.,TRBV27,TGTGCCAGCAGTTACTTCACCGGGGGAGATACGCAGTATTTT,CASSYFTGGDTQYF
TRBD2,TRBJ2-2,.,TRBV7-8,TGTGCCAGCAGCTTAGGGGCTAGCGGGAGGGGCACCGGGGAGCTGTTTTTT,CASSLGASGRGTGELFF
TRBD1,TRBJ1-1,.,TRBV4-1,TGCGCCAGCAGCCAATCGGACAGGAAGAACACTGAAGCTTTCTTT,CASSQSDRKNTEAFF
TRBD1,TRBJ1-4,.,TRBV5-5,TGTGCCAGCAGCTTTCCCGCAGGGGGAAGTGAAAAACTGTTTTTT,CASSFPAGGSEKLFF
.,TRBJ2-5,few,TRBV7-9,TGTGCCAGCAGCGCCCAACAGGACCCCAGGGAGACCCAGTACTTC,CASSAQQDPRETQYF
TRBD1,TRBJ1-6,once,TRBV6-6,TGTGCCAGCAGTCACCGGGACAGGGATTCACCCCTCCACTTT,CASSHRDRDSPLHF
TRBD1,TRBJ1-1,.,TRBV30,TGTGCCTGGAGTGTACCACAGGGGGGTCCGAACACTGAAGCTTTCTTT,CAWSVPQGGPNTEAFF
TRBD2,TRBJ2-1,once,TRBV5-1,TGCGCCAGCAGCTTGCGAGGTAGCGGGAGGGGGAATGAGCAGTTCTTC,CASSLRGSGRGNEQFF
TRBD1,TRBJ1-2,.,TRBV7-2,TGTGCCAGCAGCCCAGCCGGGACAGAAAAACGGGGCTACACCTTC,CASSPAGTEKRGYTF
.,TRBJ2-2,.,TRBV5-1,TGCGCCAGCAGCTGGGGAGGCACCGGGGAGCTGTTTTTT,CASSWGGTGELFF
.,TRBJ1-2,.,TRBV10-2,TGCGCTACCGGGGAGGGGCCTTATGGCTACACCTTC,CATGEGPYGYTF
TRBD1,TRBJ1-2,once,TRBV19,TGTGCCAGTAGTATCCTGGGACAGCCCAACTATGGCTACACCTTC,CASSILGQPNYGYTF
.,TRBJ1-1,few,TRBV12-3/TRBV12-4,TGTGCCAGCAGTCTTAGGGGAGGCGGTGGCGCTTTCTTT,CASSLRGGGGAFF
TRBD1,TRBJ1-1,.,TRBV2,TGTGCCAGCAGGTCCCGGGACAGGACCTCTGAAGCTTTCTTT,CASRSRDRTSEAFF
.,TRBJ1-1,.,TRBV29-1,TGCAGCGCGCTGCAGACTGAAGCTTTCTTT,CSALQTEAFF
TRBD1,TRBJ2-7,once,TRBV9,TGTGCCAGCAGCGTAGGGGCAGGGGGCTCCTACGAGCAGTACTTC,CASSVGAGGSYEQYF
.,TRBJ2-7,few,TRBV7-8,TGTGCCAGCAGCCTCTTCTACGAGCAGTACTTC,CASSLFYEQYF
TRBD1,TRBJ1-2,.,TRBV9,TGTGCCAGCAGCGTCCAACCGGGACAGGGATATGGCTACACCTTC,CASSVQPGQGYGYTF
TRBD1,TRBJ2-3,.,TRBV27,TGTGCCAGCAGCTGGGACAGGGGTGCAGATACGCAGTATTTT,CASSWDRGADTQYF
TRBD2,TRBJ2-1,.,TRBV10-2,TGCGCCAGCAGTGAGTCACTAGCGGGGGGGCCTAATGAGCAGTTCTTC,CASSESLAGGPNEQFF
TRBD1,TRBJ2-1,.,TRBV4-1,TGCGCCAGCAGCCAAGGGTACAGGGGCTATGAGCAGTTCTTC,CASSQGYRGYEQFF
.,TRBJ2-1,.,TRBV7-8,TGTGCCAGCAGCAAGACACCCGAGCAGTTCTTC,CASSKTPEQFF
TRBD1,TRBJ1-2,once,TRBV28,TGTGCTACACGGGACAGGGGTTTTGGCTACACCTTC,CATRDRGFGYTF
TRBD2,TRBJ2-1,.,TRBV3-1/TRBV3-2,TGTGCCAGCAGCCAAGCCCGACTAGCGGGAGTAGACAATGAGCAGTTCTTC,CASSQARLAGVDNEQFF
.,TRBJ1-2,.,TRBV20-1,TGCAGTGCTGAACGGGGTGGAGTCTACACCTTC,CSAERGGVYTF
.,TRBJ1-1,.,TRBV19,TGTGCCAGCAGGGGGAACACTGAAGCTTTCTTT,CASRGNTEAFF
.,TRBJ2-1,.,TRBV5-1,TGCGCCAGCAGCTTGGCGCCTAGCCGGAGTTACAATGAGCAGTTCTTC,CASSLAPSRSYNEQFF
TRBD1,TRBJ1-4,.,TRBV28,TGTGCCAGCAGTTTGTTCAGGGGGCTCGGTAATGAAAAACTGTTTTTT,CASSLFRGLGNEKLFF
TRBD1,TRBJ1-2,.,TRBV6-5,TGTGCCAGCTACAGCCCGACAGGGTTAGCAGGCTACACCTTC,CASYSPTGLAGYTF
.,TRBJ1-2,.,TRBV6-1,TGTGCCAGCTACGGGGTTAACTATGGCTACACCTTC,CASYGVNYGYTF
TRBD1,TRBJ2-5,.,TRBV18,TGTGCCAGCTCACCCGCCGGGACAGGGGGCGCCGAGACCCAGTACTTC,CASSPAGTGGAETQYF
TRBD1,TRBJ1-4,.,TRBV30,TGTGCCTGGAGTGCCACCGGGACAGGGATGGAGGAACTGTTTTTT,CAWSATGTGMEELFF
.,TRBJ2-7,.,TRBV3-1/TRBV3-2,TGTGCCAGCAGCCAGAAAAGCCTGACATCGGTCCACGAGCAGTACTTC,CASSQKSLTSVHEQYF
.,TRBJ2-2,once,TRBV7-2,TGTGCCAGCGGGGGGAGGAACACCGGGGAGCTGTTTTTT,CASGGRNTGELFF
TRBD1,TRBJ2-5,.,TRBV29-1,TGCAGCGTTGACAACAGGGGCGGTTCGGAGACCCAGTACTTC,CSVDNRGGSETQYF
.,TRBJ1-1,.,TRBV27,TGTGCCAGCAGTCCCAACAAATGGCCCAATCAGATCTTT,CASSPNKWPNQIF
TRBD2,TRBJ2-7,.,TRBV28,TGTGCCAGCAGTTTCAACTTTGCGGGAGGGCTATACGAGCAGTACTTC,CASSFNFAGGLYEQYF
.,TRBJ2-1,.,TRBV7-3,TGTGCCAGCAGCTCGAACGAGTACAATGAGCAGTTCTTC,CASSSNEYNEQFF
TRBD1,TRBJ2-1,few,TRBV27,TGTGCCAGCAGTCCACTGGACAGGTCCTACAATGAGCAGTTCTTC,CASSPLDRSYNEQFF
.,TRBJ1-5,.,TRBV25-1,TGTGCCAGCAGTGAATGGGGGGGCGGTCAGCCCCAGCATTTT,CASSEWGGGQPQHF
TRBD2,TRBJ2-7,.,TRBV3-1/TRBV3-2,TGTGCCAGCAGCACAATGATCGCGGGAGGAAACGAGCAGTACTTC,CASSTMIAGGNEQYF
.,TRBJ1-1,.,TRBV5-1,TGCGCCAGCAGCCCCTGGGCTAGAGCAGGGGTGGAGAACACTGAAGCTTTCTTT,CASSPWARAGVENTEAFF
TRBD1,TRBJ2-5,.,TRBV9,TGTGCCAGCAGCGTAGAGGGGGACAGGGGCTACCAAGAGACCCAGTACTTC,CASSVEGDRGYQETQYF
.,TRBJ1-1,.,TRBV28,TGTGCCAGCAGTTTAGGGGCCCGAATGAACACTGAAGCTTTCTTT,CASSLGARMNTEAFF
TRBD1,TRBJ2-2,.,TRBV5-1,TGCGCCAGCAGCATAGGGACAGCGAACACCGGGGAGCTGTTTTTT,CASSIGTANTGELFF
.,TRBJ1-2,.,TRBV5-1,TGCGCCAGCAGCTTGACGGGATTAAACTATGGCTACACCTTC,CASSLTGLNYGYTF
TRBD2,TRBJ2-3,.,TRBV6-5,TGTGCCAGCGGGAGGAGCGGCGGGGGAGATACGCAGTATTTT,CASGRSGGGDTQYF
.,TRBJ2-7,.,TRBV6-5,TGTGCCAGCCGACAGGCCTACGAGCAGTACTTC,CASRQAYEQYF
.,TRBJ1-4,.,TRBV5-4,TGTGCCAGCAGCTCTGGGGGGGCGAGGGAAAAACTGTTTTTT,CASSSGGAREKLFF